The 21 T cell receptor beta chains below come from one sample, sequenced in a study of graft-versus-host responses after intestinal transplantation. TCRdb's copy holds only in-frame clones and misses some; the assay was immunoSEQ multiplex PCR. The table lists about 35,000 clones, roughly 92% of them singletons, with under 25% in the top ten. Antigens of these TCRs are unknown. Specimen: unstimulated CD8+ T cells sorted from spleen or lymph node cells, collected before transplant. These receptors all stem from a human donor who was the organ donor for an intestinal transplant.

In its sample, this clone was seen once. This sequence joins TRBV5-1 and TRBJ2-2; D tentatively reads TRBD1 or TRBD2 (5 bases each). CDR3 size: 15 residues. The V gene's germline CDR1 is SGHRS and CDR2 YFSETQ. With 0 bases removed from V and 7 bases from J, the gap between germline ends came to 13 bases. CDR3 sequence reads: CASSLAGRDGGELFF. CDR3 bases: TGCGCCAGCAGCTTGGCCGGCAGGGACGGCGGGGAGCTGTTTTTT.

DNA of the CDR3: TGCGCCAGCAGCCAAGAAGGGGACCCCTACTACAATGAGCAGTTCTTC. Translated, it gives CASSQEGDPYYNEQFF. V usage is TRBV4-3 and J usage is TRBJ2-1; D may be TRBD1 or TRBD2 (5 bases each). Looked up from germline, CDR1 is LGHNA and CDR2 is YSLEER. Between the trimmed V and J ends, which lost 0 bases and 3 bases, there was a span of 12 bases. This CDR3 has 16 residues.

CDR3 amino acids: CASTPLRGQMNEQFF. The CDR3 DNA reads as TGTGCCAGCACCCCCCTTCGGGGACAAATGAATGAGCAGTTCTTC. The chain joins TRBV11-1 to TRBJ2-1; possibly TRBD1 for D (6 bases). The CDR3 is made up of 15 amino acids. Germline values: CDR1 SGHAT, CDR2 FQDESV (reference sequence). The V end lost 7 bases, the J end lost 7 bases, and 20 bases lay between the germline ends.

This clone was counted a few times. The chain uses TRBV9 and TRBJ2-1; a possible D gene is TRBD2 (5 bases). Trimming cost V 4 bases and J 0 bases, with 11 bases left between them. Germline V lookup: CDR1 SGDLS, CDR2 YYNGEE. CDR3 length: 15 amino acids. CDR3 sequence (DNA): TGTGCCAGCAGCCTCCGACGGGACTCCTACAATGAGCAGTTCTTC. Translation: CASSLRRDSYNEQFF.

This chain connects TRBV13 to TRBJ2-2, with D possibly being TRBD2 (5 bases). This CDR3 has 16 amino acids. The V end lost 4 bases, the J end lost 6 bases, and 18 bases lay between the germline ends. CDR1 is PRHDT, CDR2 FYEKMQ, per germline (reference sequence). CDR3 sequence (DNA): TGTGCCAGCAGCTCACGGGCCGAGGCCGGGGCCGGGGAGCTGTTTTTT. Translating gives CASSSRAEAGAGELFF.

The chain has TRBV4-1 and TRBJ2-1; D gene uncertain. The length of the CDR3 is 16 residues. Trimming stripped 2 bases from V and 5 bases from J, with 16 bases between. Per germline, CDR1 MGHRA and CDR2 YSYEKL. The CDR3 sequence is CASSQSLDTAHNEQFF. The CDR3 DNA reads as TGCGCCAGCAGCCAATCATTAGACACGGCGCACAATGAGCAGTTCTTC.

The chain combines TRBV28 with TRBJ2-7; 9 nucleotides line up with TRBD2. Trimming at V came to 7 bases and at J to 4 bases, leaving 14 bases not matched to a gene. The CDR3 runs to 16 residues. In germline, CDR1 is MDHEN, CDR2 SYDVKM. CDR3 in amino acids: CASTSRGLAGWYEQYF. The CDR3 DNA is TGTGCCAGCACCTCTCGGGGGCTAGCGGGATGGTACGAGCAGTACTTC.

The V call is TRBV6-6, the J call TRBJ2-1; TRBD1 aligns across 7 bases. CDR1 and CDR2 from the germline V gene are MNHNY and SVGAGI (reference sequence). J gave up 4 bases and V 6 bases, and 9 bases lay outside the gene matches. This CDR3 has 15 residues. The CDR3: CASSLDRVGYNEQFF. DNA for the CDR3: TGTGCCAGCAGCCTCGACAGGGTTGGATACAATGAGCAGTTCTTC.

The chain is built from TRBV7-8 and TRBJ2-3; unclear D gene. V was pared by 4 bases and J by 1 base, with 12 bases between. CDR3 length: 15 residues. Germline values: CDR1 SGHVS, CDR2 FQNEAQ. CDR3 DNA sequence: TGTGCCAGCAGCTCCCTCACCGGTGGCACAGATACGCAGTATTTT. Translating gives CASSSLTGGTDTQYF.

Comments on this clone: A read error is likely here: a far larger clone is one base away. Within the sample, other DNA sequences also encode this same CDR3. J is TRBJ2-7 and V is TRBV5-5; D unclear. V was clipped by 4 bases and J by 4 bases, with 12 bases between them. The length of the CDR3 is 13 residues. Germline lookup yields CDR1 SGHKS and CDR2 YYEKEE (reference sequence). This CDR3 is CASSQDVAYEQYF. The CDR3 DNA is TGTGCCAGCAGCCAAGATGTGGCATACGAGCAGTACTTC.

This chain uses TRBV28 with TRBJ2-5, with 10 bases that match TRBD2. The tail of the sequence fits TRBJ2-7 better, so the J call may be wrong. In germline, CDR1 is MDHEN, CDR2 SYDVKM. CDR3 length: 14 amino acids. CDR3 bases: TGTGCCAGCAGTTCTAGCGGGGGTCTCTACGAGCAGTACTTC. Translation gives CASSSSGGLYEQYF.

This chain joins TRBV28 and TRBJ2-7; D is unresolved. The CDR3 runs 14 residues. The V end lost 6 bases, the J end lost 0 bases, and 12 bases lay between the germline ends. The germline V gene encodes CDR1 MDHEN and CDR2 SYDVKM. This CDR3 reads CASSLSGLSYEQYF. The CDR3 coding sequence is TGTGCCAGCAGCCTTTCGGGCCTCTCCTACGAGCAGTACTTC.

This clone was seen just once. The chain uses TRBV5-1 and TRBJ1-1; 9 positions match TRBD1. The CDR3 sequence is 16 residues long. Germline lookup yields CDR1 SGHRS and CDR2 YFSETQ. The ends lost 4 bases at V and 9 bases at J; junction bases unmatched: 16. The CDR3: CASSVRPTDRGAQAFF. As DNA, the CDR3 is TGCGCCAGCAGCGTGCGACCGACCGACAGGGGGGCCCAAGCTTTCTTT.

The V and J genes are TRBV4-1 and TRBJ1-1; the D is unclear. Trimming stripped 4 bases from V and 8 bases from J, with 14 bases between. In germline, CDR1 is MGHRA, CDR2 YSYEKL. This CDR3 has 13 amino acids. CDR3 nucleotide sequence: TGCGCCAGCAGCCGATTCCCCCAGGTCGAAGCTTTCTTT. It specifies CASSRFPQVEAFF.

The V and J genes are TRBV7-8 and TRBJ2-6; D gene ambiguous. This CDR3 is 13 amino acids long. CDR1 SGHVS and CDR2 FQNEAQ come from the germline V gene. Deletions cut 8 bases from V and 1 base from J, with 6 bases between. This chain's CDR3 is CASGTSGANVLTF. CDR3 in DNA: TGTGCCAGCGGTACTTCTGGGGCCAACGTCCTGACTTTC.

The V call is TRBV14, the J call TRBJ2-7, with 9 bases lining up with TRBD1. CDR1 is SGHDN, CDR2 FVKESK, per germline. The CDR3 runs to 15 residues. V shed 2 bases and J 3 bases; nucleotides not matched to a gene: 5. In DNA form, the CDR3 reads TGTGCCAGCAGCCAATTAAACAGGGGGCTCTACGAGCAGTACTTC. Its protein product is CASSQLNRGLYEQYF. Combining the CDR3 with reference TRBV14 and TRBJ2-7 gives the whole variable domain EAGVTQFPSHSVIEKGQTVTLRCDPISGHDNLYWYRRVMGKEIKFLLHFVKESKQDESGMPNNRFLAERTGGTYSTLKVQPAELEDSGVYFCASSQLNRGLYEQYFGPGTRLTVT.

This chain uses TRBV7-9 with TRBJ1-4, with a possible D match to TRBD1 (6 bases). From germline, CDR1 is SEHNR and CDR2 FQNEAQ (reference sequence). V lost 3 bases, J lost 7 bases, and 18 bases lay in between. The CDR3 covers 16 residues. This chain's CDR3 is CASSLGLRTVGEKLFF. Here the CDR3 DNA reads TGTGCCAGCAGCTTGGGTCTTCGGACAGTCGGTGAAAAACTGTTTTTT. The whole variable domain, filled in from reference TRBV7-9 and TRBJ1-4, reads DTGVSQNPRHKITKRGQNVTFRCDPISEHNRLYWYRQTLGQGPEFLTYFQNEAQLEKSRLLSDRFSAERPKGSFSTLEIQRTEQGDSAMYLCASSLGLRTVGEKLFFGSGTQLSVL.

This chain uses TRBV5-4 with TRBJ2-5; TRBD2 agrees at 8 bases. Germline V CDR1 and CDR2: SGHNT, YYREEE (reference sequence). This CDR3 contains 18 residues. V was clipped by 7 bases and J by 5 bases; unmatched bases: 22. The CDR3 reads CASGPEPWGLVKVETQYF. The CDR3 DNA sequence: TGTGCCAGCGGGCCAGAACCCTGGGGACTAGTTAAGGTGGAGACCCAGTACTTC.

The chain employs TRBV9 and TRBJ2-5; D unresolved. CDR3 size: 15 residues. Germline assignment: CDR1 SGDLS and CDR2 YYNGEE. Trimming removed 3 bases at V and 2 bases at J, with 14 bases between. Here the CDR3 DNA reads TGTGCCAGCAGCGCCGAGCATAGAAATCAAGAGACCCAGTACTTC. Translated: CASSAEHRNQETQYF.

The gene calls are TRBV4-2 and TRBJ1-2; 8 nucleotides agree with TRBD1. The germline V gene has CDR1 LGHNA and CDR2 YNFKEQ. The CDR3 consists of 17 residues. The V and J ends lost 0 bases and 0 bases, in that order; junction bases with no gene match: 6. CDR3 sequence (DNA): TGTGCCAGCAGCCAAGAGTCAGGACAGGGAGCTAACTATGGCTACACCTTC. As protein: CASSQESGQGANYGYTF.

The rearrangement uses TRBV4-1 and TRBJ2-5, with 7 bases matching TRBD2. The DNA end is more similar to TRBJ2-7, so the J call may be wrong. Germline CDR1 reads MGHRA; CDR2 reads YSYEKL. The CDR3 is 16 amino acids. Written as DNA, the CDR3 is TGCGCCAGCAGCTTCCATACTAGCGAGTTATCCTACGAGCAGTACTTC. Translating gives CASSFHTSELSYEQYF.